A single sample is the source of the 19 T cell receptor beta chains below, sequenced in a study of shared clonotypes between healthy human individuals. Some clones are missing from TCRdb's copy, which holds only in-frame ones; the method was immunoSEQ multiplex PCR. The profile covers roughly 760,000 clones, with about 74% appearing a single time and 1.5% to 2% taken by the ten largest. The sample consisted of memory CD4+ T cells sorted from blood. Subset denoted: CD45RA-negative fraction. The receptors shown here come from a woman aged 25 to 39 in good health.

The V and J genes are TRBV9 and TRBJ2-3; 12 bases align to TRBD2. V dropped 2 bases and J dropped 4; count of bases not matched to a gene: 2. This CDR3 region has 15 residues. Germline V lookup: CDR1 SGDLS, CDR2 YYNGEE. CDR3 DNA: TGTGCCAGCAGCGTCCTAGCGGGAGGGCCAGATACGCAGTATTTT. Its protein product is CASSVLAGGPDTQYF.

This chain joins TRBV6-1 and TRBJ2-7; weak D call: TRBD1 (6 bases). From germline, CDR1 is MNHNS and CDR2 SASEGT. Trimming pared 6 bases from V and 3 bases from J, leaving 18 bases between. The CDR3 runs to 15 residues. The CDR3 DNA follows: TGTGCCAGCAGCCTGCACCGGGACACTTACTACGAGCAGTACTTC. Its translation: CASSLHRDTYYEQYF.

The chain links TRBV18 to TRBJ2-2; D not resolved. Trimming shortened V by 3 bases and J by 4 bases, and 15 bases separated the two germline ends. Germline V CDR1 and CDR2: KGHSH, LQKENI. The CDR3 covers 16 residues. Here the CDR3 reads CASSPDKGFITGELFF. DNA of the CDR3: TGTGCCAGCTCACCCGATAAAGGTTTTATCACCGGGGAGCTGTTTTTT. Full variable domain (outside the CDR3, taken from reference TRBV18 and TRBJ2-2): NAGVMQNPRHLVRRRGQEARLRCSPMKGHSHVYWYRQLPEEGLKFMVYLQKENIIDESGMPKERFSAEFPKEGPSILRIQQVVRGDSAAYFCASSPDKGFITGELFFGEGSRLTVL.

The chain is built from TRBV7-2 and TRBJ1-2; perhaps TRBD1 as D (5 bases). Between the trimmed V and J ends, which lost 0 bases and 7 bases, there was a span of 9 bases. This CDR3 contains 13 residues. The germline CDR1 and CDR2 sequences are SGHTA and FQGNSA. The CDR3 spells CASSLARGSGYTF. The CDR3 coding sequence is TGTGCCAGCAGCTTAGCGCGGGGGAGTGGCTACACCTTC.

This clone has only one observation. The genes are TRBV5-1 and TRBJ2-1; 10 bases fit TRBD2. The CDR3 contains 16 residues. V shed 5 bases and J 8 bases; nucleotides not matched to a gene: 13. CDR1 SGHRS and CDR2 YFSETQ come from the germline V gene. For the CDR3, the DNA is TGCGCCAGCAGGACTGTAGCGGGAGGCAGTGTCCATGAGCAGTTCTTC. The encoded protein is CASRTVAGGSVHEQFF.

The V and J genes are TRBV21-1 and TRBJ1-5. TRBV21-1 is recorded as a pseudogene. The CDR3 covers 16 residues. The CDR3 spells CASSKARVRCEQPQHF. Written as DNA, the CDR3 is TGTGCCAGCAGCAAAGCGCGAGTACGGTGTGAACAGCCCCAGCATTTT.

This chain links TRBV19 with TRBJ2-2; 9 nucleotides align to TRBD1. Germline V gene data show CDR1 as LNHDA and CDR2 as SQIVND (reference sequence). J was trimmed by 5 bases and V by 5 bases; bases with no gene match: 9. CDR3 length equals 16 residues. In DNA form, the CDR3 reads TGTGCCAGTAGTGTCCTTTGGGACAGGGCGACCGGGGAGCTGTTTTTT. It yields the protein CASSVLWDRATGELFF.

CDR3 bases: TGTGCCAGTAGCTTGAAGGGGCCGTTTTACACCGGGGAGCTGTTTTTT. Translation gives CASSLKGPFYTGELFF. This chain uses TRBV19 with TRBJ2-2, with D possibly matching TRBD1 (5 bases). Trimming removed 6 bases from V and 3 bases from J, with 17 bases in between. The CDR3 consists of 16 residues. Germline loops: CDR1 LNHDA, CDR2 SQIVND (reference sequence).

The V call is TRBV30, the J call TRBJ2-6; D is perhaps TRBD2 (5 bases). The germline V gene has CDR1 GTSNPN and CDR2 SVGIG (reference sequence). V lost 7 bases, J lost 1 base, and 23 bases lay in between. This CDR3 spans 18 amino acids. CDR3 protein: CASPRVLGTGSGANVLTF. The CDR3 DNA reads as TGTGCCTCTCCCCGGGTTCTGGGAACGGGATCTGGGGCCAACGTCCTGACTTTC.

The chain recombines TRBV7-2 with TRBJ2-1; D is uncertain. CDR1 is SGHTA and CDR2 is FQGNSA in the germline V gene. This CDR3 is built from 13 residues. Trimming stripped 3 bases from V and 6 bases from J, with 9 bases between. The DNA of the CDR3 is TGTGCCAGCAGCTTTGAAGTTCCCAATGAGCAGTTCTTC. Residues: CASSFEVPNEQFF.

The gene calls are TRBV6-6 and TRBJ1-4; 11 nucleotides agree with TRBD1. The CDR3 extends over 15 amino acids. Germline loops: CDR1 MNHNY, CDR2 SVGAGI (reference sequence). J lost 5 bases, V lost 5 bases, and 4 bases had no gene match. The CDR3 reads CASSPRTGGNEKLFF. The CDR3 region has the DNA TGTGCCAGCAGTCCCCGGACAGGGGGCAATGAAAAACTGTTTTTT.

The chain couples TRBV27 to TRBJ1-1, with unresolved D. CDR3 size: 13 residues. In germline, CDR1 is MNHEY, CDR2 SMNVEV (reference sequence). The V gene lost 2 bases and the J gene lost 4 bases, with 8 bases spanning the gap. This chain's CDR3 is CASSLRSSTEAFF. The CDR3 DNA is TGTGCCAGCAGTTTACGGTCTAGCACTGAAGCTTTCTTT.

This clone was detected only a few times. The chain is built from TRBV15 and TRBJ2-1; 8 nucleotides agree with TRBD2. The CDR3 sequence is 14 residues long. Germline loops: CDR1 LNHNV, CDR2 YYDKDF (reference sequence). The trim removed 6 bases at V and 5 bases at J, leaving 6 bases unmatched. The CDR3: CATRSGRPDNEQFF. The DNA of the CDR3 is TGTGCCACCAGGAGCGGGAGACCTGACAATGAGCAGTTCTTC.

This chain links TRBV27 with TRBJ2-3; TRBD2 might be the D (5 bases). The CDR3 contains 15 residues. The V gene lost 6 bases and the J gene lost 0 bases, with 13 bases spanning the gap. Germline assignment: CDR1 MNHEY and CDR2 SMNVEV (reference sequence). The CDR3 nucleotides read TGTGCCAGCAGCCCACCCGGACTTAGCACAGATACGCAGTATTTT. Residues: CASSPPGLSTDTQYF.

This clone was seen a handful of times. The chain has TRBV6-5 and TRBJ1-4; no firm D call. Germline CDR1 and CDR2: MNHEY and SVGAGI. Between the trimmed V and J ends, which lost 4 bases and 8 bases, there was a span of 14 bases. CDR3 length: 14 amino acids. This CDR3 reads CASSLHRGGEKLFF. DNA for the CDR3: TGTGCCAGCAGTTTACACCGCGGAGGGGAAAAACTGTTTTTT.

V usage is TRBV9 and J usage is TRBJ2-3; TRBD2 matches at 7 bases. This CDR3 region has 16 residues. V gave up 0 bases and J gave up 4 bases; unmatched junction bases: 8. Per germline, CDR1 SGDLS and CDR2 YYNGEE. The CDR3 here is CASSVVEGGPADTQYF. The CDR3 coding sequence is TGTGCCAGCAGCGTAGTTGAGGGAGGGCCGGCAGATACGCAGTATTTT.

V usage is TRBV29-1 and J usage is TRBJ2-1, with TRBD1 as a possible D gene (5 bases). This CDR3 contains 14 residues. Germline V lookup: CDR1 SQVTM, CDR2 ANQGSEA. Trimming cost V 4 bases and J 7 bases, with 17 bases left between them. DNA for the CDR3: TGCAGCGTTGGCGGACACCTGGGCGTTAATGAGCAGTTCTTC. Translation gives CSVGGHLGVNEQFF.

The J gene is TRBJ2-5, the V gene TRBV6-1; TRBD2 is a possible D gene (5 bases). CDR1 and CDR2 (germline): MNHNS, SASEGT. CDR3 length: 17 amino acids. Trimming took off 1 base at V and 7 bases at J, with 22 bases between the two ends. In nucleotides, the CDR3 is TGTGCCAGCAGTGAAGGAGTAGATAGGTTTACTAGTGGGACCCAGTACTTC. Protein sequence: CASSEGVDRFTSGTQYF.

Details on this clone: The same CDR3 can be traced to other DNA sequences in this sample. The rearrangement uses TRBV6-5 and TRBJ2-5; D unresolved. This CDR3 is 11 amino acids long. The germline gives CDR1 MNHEY, CDR2 SVGAGI. The germline V and J ends were trimmed by 4 bases and 5 bases, with 5 bases remaining between them. The CDR3 here is CASSFGETQYF. The CDR3 coding sequence is TGTGCCAGCAGTTTCGGGGAGACCCAGTACTTC.